This T cell receptor beta chain was identified in a study of metastatic and nonmetastatic thyroid tumors. Study summary: Repertoires from blood and tumor or nodule tissue of malignant and benign thyroid patients were compared. General study findings and limits: In both blood and tumor samples, TCR beta diversity was reported significantly higher for malignant than benign nodules.

Per the study methods: Clinicopathological groups of papillary thyroid cancer showed CDR3 differences that were used to build a distant-metastasis classifier. TCRdb re-clonotyped the PCR reads via MiXCR. The V and J calls shown here were made by TCRdb, not taken from the authors' results. The sample holds 24,000 or so clones, more than 20% seen once. Patients underwent thyroid surgery, and none had received any treatment before it. The CDR3 sequence is 14 residues long. Trimming took 7 bases from V and 10 from J; bases not matched to a gene: 9. The V gene's germline CDR1 is SGHAT and CDR2 FQNNGV. In this sample, this clone turned up many times. What it binds is not known.

The source material was blood. The chain has TRBV11-2 and TRBJ2-7, with 14 positions matching TRBD2. The clonotype was recovered from a female donor with papillary thyroid cancer or a benign thyroid nodule (not recorded which). Some clones in this sample may be carry-over from other donors' samples. The CDR3 loop is CASTLGGLAGVQYF. The DNA of the CDR3 is TGTGCCAGCACCCTAGGGGGACTAGCGGGAGTTCAGTACTTC.